These T cell receptor beta chains were read from a single sample in a study of blood T cell repertoires in COVID-19. The protocol was immunoSEQ multiplex PCR, while the TCRdb copy is restricted to in-frame clones and leaves out a portion. The table lists 100,000 to 150,000 clones, 85% of them singletons, with less than 3.5% in the top ten. Material: peripheral blood. Receptors originate from a woman older than 75 with COVID-19, enrolled during active disease. CDR3s include the opening cysteine and the closing phenylalanine or tryptophan. The D gene is left open where the match is weak. Some rows have no size entry. The others give once, few or many, or a class for an expanded clone.

.	.	TRBV28	17	TRBJ1-4	TGTGCCAGCAGTCTATTAATACCCGGACTCCTTAATGAAAAACTGTTTTTT	CASSLLIPGLLNEKLFF
.	.	TRBV7-2	15	TRBJ1-6	TGTGCCAGCAGCTTAAACCCAGGGAACAATTCACCCCTCCACTTT	CASSLNPGNNSPLHF
.	.	TRBV5-4	17	TRBJ2-1	TGTGCCAGCAGCTTAGGGGCAGTCTCAAAAGCAAACAATGAGCAGTTCTTC	CASSLGAVSKANNEQFF
.	.	TRBV28	15	TRBJ2-5	TGTGCCAGCAGTTCCCCTAGAGGAGGGTCTGAGACCCAGTACTTC	CASSSPRGGSETQYF
.	.	TRBV5-1	15	TRBJ2-3	TGCGCCAGCAGCTTGGCGAGCGGGTTCACAGATACGCAGTATTTT	CASSLASGFTDTQYF
.	.	TRBV14	17	TRBJ2-7	TGTGCCAGCAGCCAACTAGGACTCTCATCAAGCTCCTACGAGCAGTACTTC	CASSQLGLSSSSYEQYF
.	.	TRBV9	15	TRBJ2-7	TGTGCCAGCAGCGTAGGGACTATCGACTCCTACGAGCAGTACTTC	CASSVGTIDSYEQYF
.	.	TRBV28	14	TRBJ1-5	TGTGCCAGCAGTTTCGGCAGACTCAATCAGCCCCAGCATTTT	CASSFGRLNQPQHF
.	.	TRBV25-1	15	TRBJ2-7	TGTGCCAGCAGTGGAATGGGTCCTAGCTCCTACGAGCAGTACTTC	CASSGMGPSSYEQYF
.	.	TRBV2	14	TRBJ2-5	TGTGCCAGCAGTGATGGACTTGGGGTCGAGACCCAGTACTTC	CASSDGLGVETQYF
.	.	TRBV29-1	13	TRBJ1-1	TGCAGCCACCCCGGGAAGACGAACACTGAAGCTTTCTTT	CSHPGKTNTEAFF
TRBD1	.	TRBV6-2/TRBV6-3	14	TRBJ1-5	TGTGCCAGCAGCGGGGACAGGGGTTTTCAGCCCCAGCATTTT	CASSGDRGFQPQHF
TRBD1	.	TRBV2	13	TRBJ2-1	TGTGCCAGCAGTTGGGGACAGGTCAATGAGCAGTTCTTC	CASSWGQVNEQFF
TRBD2	.	TRBV5-4	16	TRBJ2-2	TGTGCCAGCAGCCCTCTAGCGGGAGCGGACACCGGGGAGCTGTTTTTT	CASSPLAGADTGELFF
TRBD2	.	TRBV25-1	17	TRBJ2-2	TGTGCCAGCAGTGCCTCCCTGGGACTAGCGAACACCGGGAAGCTGTTTTTT	CASSASLGLANTGKLFF
.	.	TRBV5-5	13	TRBJ2-3	TGTGCCAGCAGCTTTCCCGTTAGAGATACGCAGTATTTT	CASSFPVRDTQYF
.	once	TRBV25-1	16	TRBJ1-4	TGTGCCAGCAGTGCCAACAGTCTCTCAACTAATGAAAAACTGTTTTTT	CASSANSLSTNEKLFF
.	.	TRBV7-9	15	TRBJ2-3	TGTGCCAGCAGCTCCCGGGGTGGGGTTGGGGATACGCAGTATTTT	CASSSRGGVGDTQYF
TRBD2	.	TRBV2	12	TRBJ2-7	TGTGCCCTCGGGACTAGCACGTACGAGCAGTACTTC	CALGTSTYEQYF
.	.	TRBV18	15	TRBJ2-2	TGTGCCAGCTCACCAAATAGCGAGAACACCGGGGAGCTGTTTTTT	CASSPNSENTGELFF
TRBD1	.	TRBV6-5	15	TRBJ2-1	TGTGCCAGCAGTTACCCGGGACAGGGTCGTAATGAGCAGTTCTTC	CASSYPGQGRNEQFF
.	.	TRBV5-6	12	TRBJ1-4	TGTGCCAGCAGCTTGAGTACAGGGCAACTGTTTTTT	CASSLSTGQLFF
TRBD1	.	TRBV19	15	TRBJ1-5	TGTGCCAGTAATATCGGGACAGGGGGCGGCCAGCCCCAGCATTTT	CASNIGTGGGQPQHF
.	.	TRBV7-2	16	TRBJ2-2	TGTGCCAGCAGCTTACAACTGGCGGTGAACACCGGGGAGCTGTTTTTT	CASSLQLAVNTGELFF
.	.	TRBV20-1	11	TRBJ1-3	TGCAGTGCCCTTGGCCGAAACACCATATATTTT	CSALGRNTIYF
TRBD1	.	TRBV18	13	TRBJ2-7	TGTGCCAGCTCACCCCCGGGACAGTACGAGCAGTACTTC	CASSPPGQYEQYF
.	.	TRBV15	16	TRBJ2-1	TGTGCCACCAGCAGAGATCTTGCAGGGACTTACAATGAGCAGTTCTTC	CATSRDLAGTYNEQFF
TRBD1	.	TRBV6-5	15	TRBJ1-2	TGTGCCAGCAGTTACGGTACGGGACAGACCTATGGCTACACCTTC	CASSYGTGQTYGYTF
TRBD1	.	TRBV7-2	15	TRBJ2-7	TGTGCCAGCAGCAGGGACAGGAATACACCCTACGAGCAGTACTTC	CASSRDRNTPYEQYF
.	.	TRBV4-3	14	TRBJ2-4	TGCGCCAGCAGCCAAGTGCTTGGTTGGAGCATTCAGTACTTC	CASSQVLGWSIQYF
.	.	TRBV9	16	TRBJ1-3	TGTGCCAGCAGCGTAGGAGGCAGAACGTCTGGAAACACCATATATTTT	CASSVGGRTSGNTIYF
TRBD2	few	TRBV13	21	TRBJ2-3	TGTGCCAGCAGCTTAAGGGCTTGGACTAGCGGGAGTTTAATTGGCACAGATACGCAGTATTTT	CASSLRAWTSGSLIGTDTQYF
TRBD1	.	TRBV3-1/TRBV3-2	16	TRBJ1-4	TGTGCCAGCAGCCTAACCTACAGGGGGATGGATGAAAAACTGTTTTTT	CASSLTYRGMDEKLFF
TRBD2	.	TRBV6-5	15	TRBJ2-1	TGTGCCAGCACACCTAGCGGGATAGGGTACAATGAGCAGTTCTTC	CASTPSGIGYNEQFF
TRBD1	.	TRBV7-9	15	TRBJ2-7	TGTGCCAGCAGCTCCCAGGGACAGGGAGCGTACGAGCAGTACTTC	CASSSQGQGAYEQYF
.	.	TRBV5-4	16	TRBJ2-3	TGTGCCAGCAGCTGGGGGGGGGCCGGGGGAGGAGATACGCAGTATTTT	CASSWGGAGGGDTQYF
.	once	TRBV28	20	TRBJ2-1	TGTGCCAGCCGCAATATGCCTAGCGAACATTGGGGGAGCTCCTACAATGAGCAGTTCTTC	CASRNMPSEHWGSSYNEQFF
.	.	TRBV19	13	TRBJ1-6	TGTGCCAGTAGTGTACTGACAGATTCACCCCTCCACTTT	CASSVLTDSPLHF
.	.	TRBV6-2/TRBV6-3	18	TRBJ1-5	TGTGCCAGCAGTTACCCCCCCCGGGGGGCGGTTCCTAATCAGCCCCAGCATTTT	CASSYPPRGAVPNQPQHF
TRBD2	.	TRBV19	17	TRBJ2-1	TGTGCCAGTAGTGTTACTAGCGGGAGAAACTCCTACAATGAGCAGTTCTTC	CASSVTSGRNSYNEQFF
TRBD1	.	TRBV18	15	TRBJ1-2	TGTGCCAGCTCACCGGGACAGACCTCTTACTATGGCTACACCTTC	CASSPGQTSYYGYTF
.	.	TRBV28	17	TRBJ1-1	TGTGCCAGCGGTTCAGGAGGGGGAGGGAGGTCGGACACTGAAGCTTTCTTT	CASGSGGGGRSDTEAFF
TRBD1	.	TRBV5-5	13	TRBJ1-1	TGTGCCAGCAGTGTGCAGGGGGGCACTGAAGCTTTCTTT	CASSVQGGTEAFF
.	few	TRBV29-1	13	TRBJ2-1	TGCAGCGGTGGGCTCAGCTCCTACAATGAGCAGTTCTTC	CSGGLSSYNEQFF
.	.	TRBV18	13	TRBJ2-5	TGTGCCAGCTCACTGGGGCCGCAAGAGACCCAGTACTTC	CASSLGPQETQYF
TRBD2	.	TRBV19	16	TRBJ2-7	TGTGCCAGTAGTTCGGGGACTAGCGGGAGCTCCTACGAGCAGTACTTC	CASSSGTSGSSYEQYF
.	.	TRBV15	14	TRBJ2-5	TGTGCCACCAGCTCTAGTGGGGAGCAAGAGACCCAGTACTTC	CATSSSGEQETQYF
TRBD1	.	TRBV9	15	TRBJ2-2	TGTGCCAGCAGGGCCGGGACAGGGGTACCCGGGGAGCTGTTTTTT	CASRAGTGVPGELFF
.	.	TRBV6-2/TRBV6-3	15	TRBJ2-1	TGTGCCAGCAGTTTCGGAGGGTTTCCCTACAATGAGCAGTTCTTC	CASSFGGFPYNEQFF
.	once	TRBV21-1	16	TRBJ1-6	TGTGCCAGCAGCAACTGGGGCCGGCAAGTGAATTCACCCCTCCACTTT	CASSNWGRQVNSPLHF
.	.	TRBV28	12	TRBJ2-7	TGTGCCAGCAGCCGTGGACACTACGAGCAGTACTTC	CASSRGHYEQYF
TRBD1	.	TRBV7-9	13	TRBJ1-2	TGTGCCAGCAGCCCGACAGGGCTGTCCGGCTACACCTTC	CASSPTGLSGYTF
.	once	TRBV10-3	16	TRBJ2-7	TGTGCCATCAGTGAGTCGAACAGGGTAATAGAAGGGGAGCAGTACTTC	CAISESNRVIEGEQYF
TRBD1	.	TRBV27	14	TRBJ1-1	TGTGCCAGCAGCCGGGACAGGGTTACGACTGAAGCTTTCTTT	CASSRDRVTTEAFF
TRBD1	.	TRBV7-9	17	TRBJ1-2	TGTGCCAGCAGCTTAGCAGGAGGGGGCGGTGTTGGCTATGGCTACACCTTC	CASSLAGGGGVGYGYTF